This is a list of T cell receptor beta chains from one sample in a study of monozygotic twins with inflammatory bowel disease. TCRdb re-called the 5' RACE reads; every CDR3 protein appears as one record, without DNA. This repertoire includes about 450,000 distinct CDR3 sequences. Sequencing was performed on blood. Every receptor here comes from a human donor with ulcerative colitis or Crohn's disease, or a healthy co-twin of an affected twin (not recorded which). CDR3s include the opening cysteine and the closing phenylalanine or tryptophan.

j_call | v_call | cdr3_aa
TRBJ1-1 | TRBV5-1 | CASSFTGLPEAFF
TRBJ1-1 | TRBV27 | CASSWKEWTEAFF
TRBJ2-3 | TRBV12-3/TRBV12-4 | CASSQTTSGRTADTQYF
TRBJ2-3 | TRBV20-1 | CSALSGTGIADTQYF
TRBJ2-7 | TRBV18 | CASSPPVTYSYEQYF
TRBJ2-7 | TRBV4-2 | CASSQERFPYEQYF
TRBJ1-1 | TRBV18 | CASSPPTVNTEAFF
TRBJ1-1 | TRBV20-1 | CSALFGPEAFF
TRBJ2-6 | TRBV29-1 | CSCGQGAPGANVLTF
TRBJ2-2 | TRBV20-1 | CSATDPRGAGELFF
TRBJ1-1 | TRBV27 | CASSLGQTGSNTEAFF
TRBJ2-3 | TRBV29-1 | CSGGTHTGGDTQYF
TRBJ2-7 | TRBV7-2 | CASSLATGFYEQYF
TRBJ2-2 | TRBV7-3 | CASSLISGGPNTGELFF
TRBJ1-2 | TRBV4-1 | CASSQETPSLGGYTF
TRBJ2-1 | TRBV5-1 | CASSWAGGNSDEQFF
TRBJ2-2 | TRBV5-1 | CASSLGDRANTGELFF
TRBJ1-2 | TRBV6-6 | CASSWDARGYTF
TRBJ2-1 | TRBV12-5 | CASGQGTAKYNEQFF
TRBJ2-1 | TRBV12-3/TRBV12-4 | CASSLVAGGDEQFF
TRBJ1-3 | TRBV7-2 | CASSRTVGNTIYF
TRBJ2-2 | TRBV7-8 | CASSLVQGATGELFF
TRBJ2-3 | TRBV9 | CASSFGTSRSTDTQYF
TRBJ1-1 | TRBV5-1 | CASNGNRDAEAFF
TRBJ2-1 | TRBV7-2 | CASSLADPSSEQFF
TRBJ2-1 | TRBV5-1 | CASRGVGYNEQFF
TRBJ2-1 | TRBV27 | CASSVQTGGANNEQFF
TRBJ1-5 | TRBV2 | CASSGTTGAVTSNQPQHF
TRBJ2-1 | TRBV4-3 | CASSQKTLATTYNEQFF
TRBJ1-1 | TRBV5-1 | CASSLDLELNTEAFF
TRBJ2-2 | TRBV11-1 | CASSHPPGLAGSTGELFF
TRBJ2-7 | TRBV6-2/TRBV6-3 | CASSLRDNSYEQYF
TRBJ2-7 | TRBV27 | CASSLSGTAHFYEQYF
TRBJ2-7 | TRBV12-3/TRBV12-4 | CASRDGTSYEQYF
TRBJ2-6 | TRBV5-1 | CASSILPGQGASGANVLTF
TRBJ2-3 | TRBV21-1 | CASSKVKASGNPSNTDTQYF
TRBJ2-1 | TRBV4-1 | CASSQDRGLTLDEQFF
TRBJ2-6 | TRBV7-8 | CASSLARGANVLTF
TRBJ2-1 | TRBV5-1 | CASSLMSFDEQFF
TRBJ2-7 | TRBV6-5 | CASSPPTGHEQYF
TRBJ2-1 | TRBV4-2 | CASSQEGSEQFF
TRBJ1-5 | TRBV4-2 | CASSQDPTGNQPQHF
TRBJ1-2 | TRBV5-1 | CASSADNNYGYTF
TRBJ2-2 | TRBV5-1 | CASSLGLAGGELFF
TRBJ2-3 | TRBV5-1 | CASSLAGLAGGGDTQYF
TRBJ1-6 | TRBV7-6 | CASSLQATYNSPLHF
TRBJ2-2 | TRBV11-2 | CASSFPLTGELFF
TRBJ2-2 | TRBV5-1 | CASSLEGGTVGELFF
TRBJ1-5 | TRBV4-2 | CASSQDGGGSNQPQHF
TRBJ2-3 | TRBV7-9 | CAAAEGSLGSDTQYF
TRBJ2-7 | TRBV6-5 | CASSPGSSYEQYF
TRBJ2-1 | TRBV3-1 | CASSQAASAAYNEQFF
TRBJ2-3 | TRBV18 | CASSPGESLRQYF
TRBJ2-7 | TRBV20-1 | CSARGAGGQYEQYF
TRBJ2-2 | TRBV12-3/TRBV12-4 | CASNAQGELSGELFF